This T cell receptor beta chain is drawn from a study of blood T cell repertoires in COVID-19. Method: immunoSEQ multiplex PCR; TCRdb's copy keeps in-frame clones and lacks some. The table records about 250,000 clones, approximately 83% of them present only once. This CDR3 has 17 amino acids. The V gene lost 4 bases and the J gene lost 0 bases, with 16 bases spanning the gap. Germline V gene lookup returns CDR1 SNHLY and CDR2 FYNNEI. The chain joins TRBV2 to TRBJ1-3; D might be TRBD1 (6 bases). This receptor was taken from a man aged 50 or older with active or convalescent COVID-19. The sequenced sample consisted of peripheral blood. The CDR3 DNA reads as TGTGCCAGCAGTGGTGGCAGGGGTTTCAGCTCTGGAAACACCATATATTTT. Amino acid sequence: CASSGGRGFSSGNTIYF.